This is a list of T cell receptor beta chains from one sample in a study of neurological immune-mediated disorders. TCRdb re-analysed the 5' RACE reads in MiXCR, keeping a single row per CDR3 protein. This sample has approximately 100,000 distinct CDR3 sequences, with around 3.3% found just once. Source material: PBMCs. These receptors were taken from a young woman with multiple sclerosis. CDR3s include the opening cysteine and the closing phenylalanine or tryptophan. The D gene is left open where the match is weak. Rows may omit the clone size; those that give it use once, few, many or a size class.

J gene,V gene,D gene,clone size,CDR3 DNA,CDR3 protein
TRBJ1-1,TRBV6-5,TRBD1,few,TGTGCCAGCAGATCACAGGGGAAGACTGAAGCTTTCTTT,CASRSQGKTEAFF
TRBJ2-1,TRBV11-2,NA,many,TGTGCCAGCAGCCCCCAGGGGCTAGCGCATCCCTCCTACAATGAGCAGTTCTTC,CASSPQGLAHPSYNEQFF
TRBJ1-6,TRBV5-5,TRBD1,many,TGTGCCAGCAGCTCCAGGGCCCTAGGACAGGGAACAAATTCACCCCTCCACTTT,CASSSRALGQGTNSPLHF
TRBJ1-1,TRBV12-3/TRBV12-4,NA,many,TGTGCCAGCAGTCGCGAGGAGGGCGGTCGCCGATTCTTGGAGGACACTGAAGCTTTCTTT,CASSREEGGRRFLEDTEAFF
TRBJ2-7,TRBV5-1,TRBD2,many,TGCGCCAGCAGCTCTAGCGGGAGGATGGGCGAGCAGTACTTC,CASSSSGRMGEQYF
TRBJ1-4,TRBV12-3/TRBV12-4,NA,many,TGTGCCAGCAGTCCACTTAGCGGGGTCCTTAATGAAAAACTGTTTTTT,CASSPLSGVLNEKLFF
TRBJ1-1,TRBV5-1,TRBD1,many,TGCGCCAGCAGCTATGGGACAGCTATGAACACTGAAGCTTTCTTT,CASSYGTAMNTEAFF
TRBJ2-1,TRBV7-3,NA,many,TGTGCCAGCAGCTCTGGGGGGACAGCTCCCTACAATGAGCAGTTCTTC,CASSSGGTAPYNEQFF
TRBJ2-5,TRBV7-2,TRBD1,many,TGTGCCAGCAGCGTAACAGGGGGCATTCAAGAGACCCAGTACTTC,CASSVTGGIQETQYF
TRBJ2-5,TRBV5-1,TRBD2,many,TGCGCCAGCAGCGTAGCGGGGACAGAGACCCAGTACTTC,CASSVAGTETQYF
TRBJ1-1,TRBV29-1,TRBD1,many,TGCAGCGTTGAAGAGGGGACAGGGAACACTGAAGCTTTCTTT,CSVEEGTGNTEAFF
TRBJ2-7,TRBV3-1,TRBD1,many,TGTGCCAGCAGCCCCATTGGGACAGGGAACCACGAGCAGTACTTC,CASSPIGTGNHEQYF
TRBJ2-5,TRBV15,NA,many,TGTGCCACCAGCAGAGATGTAGTCCAAGAGACCCAGTACTTC,CATSRDVVQETQYF
TRBJ2-2,TRBV5-1,NA,many,TGCGCCAGCAGCTTGGGGCAGAACACCGGGGAGCTGTTTTTT,CASSLGQNTGELFF
TRBJ1-1,TRBV6-5,TRBD1,many,TGTGCCAGCAGTATTACCCAGGGGGCGCGAGCTTTCTTT,CASSITQGARAFF
TRBJ1-2,TRBV20-1,TRBD1,many,TGCAGTGCCTTAAAGGGACAGAACTATGGCTACACCTTC,CSALKGQNYGYTF
TRBJ2-5,TRBV7-2,TRBD1,many,TGTGCCAGCAGCTTTCAGGGGGCGCCAGAGACCCAGTACTTC,CASSFQGAPETQYF
TRBJ2-2,TRBV5-1,TRBD2,many,TGCGCCAGCAGCTTGGTGCGGGAGAGCCAAACGAGGAACACCGGGGAGCTGTTTTTT,CASSLVRESQTRNTGELFF
TRBJ2-7,TRBV12-3/TRBV12-4,NA,many,TGTGCCAGCAGTTCCCTCTTGCGTCCCTCCCACGAGCAGTACTTC,CASSSLLRPSHEQYF
TRBJ1-2,TRBV5-6,TRBD1,many,TGTGCCAGCAGCCTTAGGGGGCGCAAGCAGAGCTATGGCTACACCTTC,CASSLRGRKQSYGYTF
TRBJ1-2,TRBV20-1,TRBD1,many,TGCAGTGTTCCAACTTACAGGGGCTATGGCTACACCTTC,CSVPTYRGYGYTF
TRBJ1-5,TRBV12-3/TRBV12-4,NA,many,TGTGCCAGCAGGCTAGGGGCTTATCAGCCCCAGCATTTT,CASRLGAYQPQHF
TRBJ2-1,TRBV7-2,TRBD2,many,TGTGCCAGCAGCAAGGTAGCGGGGGACTCCTACAATGAGCAGTTCTTC,CASSKVAGDSYNEQFF
TRBJ2-3,TRBV5-4,NA,many,TGTGCCAGCAGCTTGCAAGAGGGTACGCAGTATTTT,CASSLQEGTQYF
TRBJ2-1,TRBV27,TRBD2,many,TGTGCCAGCAGTCCGGGACTAGCGGGAGGTCCCTACAATGAGCAGTTCTTC,CASSPGLAGGPYNEQFF
TRBJ2-7,TRBV5-1,NA,many,TGCGCCAGCAGCTCCAAGACAGATTTCTACGAGCAGTACTTC,CASSSKTDFYEQYF
TRBJ1-2,TRBV19,TRBD1,many,TGTGCCAGTAGTCCCGGTTGGGGACAGGATAACTATGGCTACACCTTC,CASSPGWGQDNYGYTF
TRBJ2-1,TRBV5-6,NA,many,TGTGCCAGCAGCTTGTTAGCTGCCCTAGGGGGTGAGCAGTTCTTC,CASSLLAALGGEQFF
TRBJ2-7,TRBV6-5,NA,many,TGTGCCAGCACTTCCGGGCCCTGGTACGAGCAGTACTTC,CASTSGPWYEQYF
TRBJ2-7,TRBV20-1,TRBD1,many,TGCAGTGTCCGAGGGCCAGGGGGCTCCGAGCAGTACTTC,CSVRGPGGSEQYF
TRBJ2-6,TRBV11-2,NA,many,TGTGCCAGCAGCTTAAGAGCGGTAGGCGTGGGATCTGGGGCCAACGTCCTGACTTTC,CASSLRAVGVGSGANVLTF
TRBJ2-1,TRBV4-1,NA,many,TGCGCCAGCAGCCAAGGGCTTAAGGGCTATGAGCAGTTCTTC,CASSQGLKGYEQFF
TRBJ2-7,TRBV4-1,TRBD2,many,TGCGCCAGCAGCCAAGATTTGAGCGGGGAAGGAGAGTCCTACGAGCAGTACTTC,CASSQDLSGEGESYEQYF
TRBJ2-1,TRBV27,NA,few,TGTGCCAGCAGTTTGTATAAAAGGAGCAATGAGCAGTTCTTC,CASSLYKRSNEQFF
TRBJ2-3,TRBV29-1,TRBD2,many,TGCAGCGTTAAACCGGGACTAGGTACGGCAGATACGCAGTATTTT,CSVKPGLGTADTQYF
TRBJ1-2,TRBV29-1,NA,many,TGCAGCGTCGAGACCCCCGGGACTGCTGGCTACACCTTC,CSVETPGTAGYTF
TRBJ2-1,TRBV5-6,TRBD1,many,TGTGCCAGCAGCACCACCGGGACAGGCTCCTACAATGAGCAGTTCTTC,CASSTTGTGSYNEQFF
TRBJ1-6,TRBV14,TRBD1,many,TGTGCCAGCAGCACCGGACAGGGGGTCTTTTCACCCCTCCACTTT,CASSTGQGVFSPLHF
TRBJ2-7,TRBV7-2,NA,many,TGTGCCAGCAGCTCCAACCAGGGAAGCGAGCAGTACTTC,CASSSNQGSEQYF
TRBJ1-1,TRBV10-1,TRBD1,NA,TGCGCCAGCAGTTCTGCCGGGACAGAGAACACTGAAGCTTTCTTT,CASSSAGTENTEAFF
TRBJ1-1,TRBV5-6,TRBD1,many,TGTGCCAGCAGCCCAGGACAGGGGGGGTCGTCTGAAGCTTTCTTT,CASSPGQGGSSEAFF
TRBJ1-2,TRBV5-1,TRBD1,many,TGCGCCAGCAGCTCGACAGGGGTGGCGAATCTATATGGCTACACCTTC,CASSSTGVANLYGYTF